The present TCR beta chain was sequenced within a study of neoadjuvant anti-PD-1 for oral cavity cancer. Regarding time point: after neoadjuvant nivolumab, at surgical resection. The patients had HPV-negative, locally advanced oral cavity squamous cell carcinoma. This clone was recorded a few times. Its specificity is not known. TCRdb's table, derived via immunoSEQ multiplex PCR, lists solely in-frame clones and lacks some. The table lists fewer than 90,000 clones, roughly 85% of them singletons, with about 3.4% in the top ten. Germline-derived CDR1 and CDR2 are LNHDA and SQIVND (reference sequence). Unmatched junction bases numbered 8, after V lost 5 bases and J lost 6 bases. There are 15 residues in the CDR3. Whole-study results and caveats: Only a few patients per response group were TCR-analyzed; validation needed. Higher pretreatment Treg/Th17 ratios tracked higher pretreatment blood clonality.

The genes are TRBV19 and TRBJ2-7; 12 nucleotides line up with TRBD2. The TCR comes from a person aged 35-80 years with oral cavity squamous cell carcinoma. The specimen was PBMCs, collected after nivolumab (anti-PD-1) treatment. For the CDR3, the DNA is TGTGCCAGTAGTCTGCTAGCGGGAGGGGCCGGCGAGCAGTACTTC. Its protein product is CASSLLAGGAGEQYF.